Included here is one T cell receptor (beta chain) sequence, with context. Sequenced by immunoSEQ multiplex PCR; TCRdb stores in-frame clones only, minus some. Altogether about 250,000 clones are present, around 84% being singletons, with the ten largest covering over 4%. The CDR3 has 13 residues. Germline CDR1 is SGHAT and CDR2 is FQNNGV. V was cut by 2 bases and J by 0 bases, with 4 bases left in between. These data are taken from a study of blood T cell repertoires in COVID-19. Looking at the study overall: Both acute and convalescent COVID-19 samples were obtained from the United States, Italy and Spain. From T cells, B-cell-depleted T cells, or PBMCs came the material, which was cDNA or gDNA.

No more than 2 weeks before study entry, exposed participants had met a case of COVID-19. Specimen: PBMCs or T cells enriched from blood (not recorded which). This TCR came from a man between 35 and 55 years old who had been exposed to COVID-19. This rearrangement joins TRBV11-2 to TRBJ1-1; D unresolved. CDR3 DNA sequence: TGTGCCAGCAGCTTACTTTTGAACACTGAAGCTTTCTTT. It yields the protein CASSLLLNTEAFF.